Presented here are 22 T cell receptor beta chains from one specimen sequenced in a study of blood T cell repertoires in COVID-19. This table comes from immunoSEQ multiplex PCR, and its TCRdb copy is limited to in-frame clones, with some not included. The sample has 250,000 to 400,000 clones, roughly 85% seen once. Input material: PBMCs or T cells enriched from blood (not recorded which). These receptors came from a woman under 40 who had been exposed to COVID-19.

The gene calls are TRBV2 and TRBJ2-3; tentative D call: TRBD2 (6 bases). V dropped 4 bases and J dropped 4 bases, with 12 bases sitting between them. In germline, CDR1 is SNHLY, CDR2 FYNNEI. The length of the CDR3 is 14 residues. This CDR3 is CASSVGGTPDTQYF. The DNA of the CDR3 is TGTGCCAGCAGTGTGGGGGGAACCCCAGATACGCAGTATTTT.

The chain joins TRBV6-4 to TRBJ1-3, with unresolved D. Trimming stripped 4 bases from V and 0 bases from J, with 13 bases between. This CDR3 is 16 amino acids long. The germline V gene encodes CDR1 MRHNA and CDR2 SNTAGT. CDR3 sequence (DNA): TGTGCCAGCAGTGGCGAAGCAGGTCCCTCTGGAAACACCATATATTTT. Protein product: CASSGEAGPSGNTIYF.

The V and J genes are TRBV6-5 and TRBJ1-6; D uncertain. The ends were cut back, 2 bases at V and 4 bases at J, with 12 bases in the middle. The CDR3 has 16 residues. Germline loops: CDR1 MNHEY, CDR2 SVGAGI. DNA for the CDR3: TGTGCCAGCAGTTACAGCGGGAGGGCTTATAATTCACCCCTCCACTTT. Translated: CASSYSGRAYNSPLHF.

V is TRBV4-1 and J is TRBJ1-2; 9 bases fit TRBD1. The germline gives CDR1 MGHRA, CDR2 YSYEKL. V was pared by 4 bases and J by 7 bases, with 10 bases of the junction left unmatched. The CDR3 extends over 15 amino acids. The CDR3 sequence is CASSPQRDRVSGYTF. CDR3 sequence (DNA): TGCGCCAGCAGCCCCCAACGGGACAGGGTTTCTGGCTACACCTTC.

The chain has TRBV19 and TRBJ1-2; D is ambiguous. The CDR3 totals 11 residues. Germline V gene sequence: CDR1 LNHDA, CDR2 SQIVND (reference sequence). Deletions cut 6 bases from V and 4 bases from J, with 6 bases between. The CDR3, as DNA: TGTGCCAGTAGCGTCGTCTATGGCTACACCTTC. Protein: CASSVVYGYTF.

The CDR3: CASSPSGTLGREQYF. In nucleotides, the CDR3 is TGCGCCAGCAGCCCTAGCGGGACCCTCGGGCGGGAGCAGTACTTC. The chain has TRBV5-1 and TRBJ2-7; TRBD2 agrees at 9 bases. The CDR3 is 15 amino acids. Germline V gives CDR1 SGHRS, CDR2 YFSETQ. Trimming removed 4 bases from V and 7 bases from J; junction bases left unmatched: 12.

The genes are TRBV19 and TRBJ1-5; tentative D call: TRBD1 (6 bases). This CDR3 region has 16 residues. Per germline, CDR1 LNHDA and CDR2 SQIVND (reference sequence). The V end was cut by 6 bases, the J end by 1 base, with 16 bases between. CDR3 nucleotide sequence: TGTGCCAGTAGCGACAGGAAACGAGGAAGCAATCAGCCCCAGCATTTT. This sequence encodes CASSDRKRGSNQPQHF.

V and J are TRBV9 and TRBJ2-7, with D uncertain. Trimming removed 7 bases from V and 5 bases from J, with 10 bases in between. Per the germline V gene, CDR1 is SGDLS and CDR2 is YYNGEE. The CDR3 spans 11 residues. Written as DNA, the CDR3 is TGTGCCAGCGGAGCAGTGGACGAGCAGTACTTC. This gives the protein CASGAVDEQYF.

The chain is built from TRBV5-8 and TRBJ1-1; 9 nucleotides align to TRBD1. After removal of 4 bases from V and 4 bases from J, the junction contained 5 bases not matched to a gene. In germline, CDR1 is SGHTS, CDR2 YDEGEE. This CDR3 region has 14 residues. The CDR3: CASSRRDRVTEAFF. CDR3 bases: TGTGCCAGCAGCCGAAGGGACAGGGTCACTGAAGCTTTCTTT.

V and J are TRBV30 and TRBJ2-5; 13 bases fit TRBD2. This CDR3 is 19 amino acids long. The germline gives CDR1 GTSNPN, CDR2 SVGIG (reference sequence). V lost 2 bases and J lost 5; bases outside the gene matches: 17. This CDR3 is CAWSPDRNKLAGGPETQYF. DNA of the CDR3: TGTGCCTGGAGTCCGGACAGGAATAAACTAGCGGGAGGGCCGGAGACCCAGTACTTC.

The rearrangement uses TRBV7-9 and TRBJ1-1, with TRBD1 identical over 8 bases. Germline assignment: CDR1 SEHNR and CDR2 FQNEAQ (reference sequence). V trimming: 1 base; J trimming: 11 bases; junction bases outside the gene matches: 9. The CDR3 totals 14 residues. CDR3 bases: TGTGCCAGCAGCTTAGGGACAGGGCCAAATAAGGCTTTCTTT. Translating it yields CASSLGTGPNKAFF. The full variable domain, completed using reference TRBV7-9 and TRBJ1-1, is DTGVSQNPRHKITKRGQNVTFRCDPISEHNRLYWYRQTLGQGPEFLTYFQNEAQLEKSRLLSDRFSAERPKGSFSTLEIQRTEQGDSAMYLCASSLGTGPNKAFFGQGTRLTVV.

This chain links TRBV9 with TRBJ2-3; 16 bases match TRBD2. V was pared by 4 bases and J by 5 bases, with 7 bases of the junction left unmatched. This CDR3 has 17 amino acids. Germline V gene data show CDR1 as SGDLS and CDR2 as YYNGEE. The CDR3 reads CASSHGTSGGVGDTQYF. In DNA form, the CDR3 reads TGTGCCAGCAGCCACGGGACTAGCGGGGGGGTCGGAGATACGCAGTATTTT.

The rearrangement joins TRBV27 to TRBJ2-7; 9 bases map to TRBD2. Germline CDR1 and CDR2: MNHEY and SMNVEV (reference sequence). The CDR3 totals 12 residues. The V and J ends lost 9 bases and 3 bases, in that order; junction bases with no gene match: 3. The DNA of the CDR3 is TGTGCCAGTGGACTAGCGCACTACGAGCAGTACTTC. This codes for CASGLAHYEQYF.

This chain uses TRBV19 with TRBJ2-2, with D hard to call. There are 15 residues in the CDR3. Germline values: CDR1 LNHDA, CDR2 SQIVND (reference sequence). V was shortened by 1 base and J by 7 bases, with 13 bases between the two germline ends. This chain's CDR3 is CASSIALGEYGELFF. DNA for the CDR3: TGTGCCAGTAGTATAGCTTTGGGCGAATACGGGGAGCTGTTTTTT.

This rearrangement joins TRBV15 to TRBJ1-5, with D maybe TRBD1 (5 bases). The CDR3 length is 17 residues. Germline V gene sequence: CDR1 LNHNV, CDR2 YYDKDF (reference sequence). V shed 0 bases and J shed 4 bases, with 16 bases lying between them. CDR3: CATSRDRPDGGNQPQHF. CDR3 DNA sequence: TGTGCCACCAGCAGAGACCGACCTGACGGGGGGAATCAGCCCCAGCATTTT.

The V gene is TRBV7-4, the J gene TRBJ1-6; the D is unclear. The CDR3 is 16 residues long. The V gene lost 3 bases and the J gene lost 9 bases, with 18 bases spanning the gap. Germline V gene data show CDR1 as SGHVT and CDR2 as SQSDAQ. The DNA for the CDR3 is TGTGCCAGCAGCTTCCATATGAGCGAAGATGCTTCACCCCTCCACTTT. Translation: CASSFHMSEDASPLHF. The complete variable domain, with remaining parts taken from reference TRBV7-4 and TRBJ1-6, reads GAGVSQSPRYKVAKRGRDVALRCDSISGHVTLYWYRQTLGQGSEVLTYSQSDAQRDKSGRPSGRFSAERPERSVSTLKIQRTEQGDSAVYLCASSFHMSEDASPLHFGNGTRLTVT.

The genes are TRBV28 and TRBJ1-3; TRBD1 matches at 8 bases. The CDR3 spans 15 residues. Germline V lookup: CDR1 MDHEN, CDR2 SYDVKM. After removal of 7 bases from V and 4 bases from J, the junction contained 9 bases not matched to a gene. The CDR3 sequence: CASTRTGSKGNTIYF. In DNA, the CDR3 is TGTGCCAGCACCCGGACAGGGTCAAAGGGAAACACCATATATTTT.

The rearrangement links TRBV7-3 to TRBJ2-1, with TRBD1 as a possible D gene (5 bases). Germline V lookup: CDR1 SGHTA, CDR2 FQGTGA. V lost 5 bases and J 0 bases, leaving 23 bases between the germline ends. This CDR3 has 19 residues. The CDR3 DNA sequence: TGTGCCAGCAGCCCCCTGCTCGGCGTAGGTAGGGGCTCCTACAATGAGCAGTTCTTC. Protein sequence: CASSPLLGVGRGSYNEQFF.

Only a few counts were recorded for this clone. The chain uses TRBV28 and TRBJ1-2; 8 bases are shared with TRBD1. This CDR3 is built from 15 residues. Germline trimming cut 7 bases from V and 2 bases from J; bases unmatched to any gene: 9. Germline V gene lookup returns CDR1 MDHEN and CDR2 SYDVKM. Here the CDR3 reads CASNTPRQGNYGYTF. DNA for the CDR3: TGTGCCAGCAACACACCCAGACAGGGGAACTATGGCTACACCTTC.

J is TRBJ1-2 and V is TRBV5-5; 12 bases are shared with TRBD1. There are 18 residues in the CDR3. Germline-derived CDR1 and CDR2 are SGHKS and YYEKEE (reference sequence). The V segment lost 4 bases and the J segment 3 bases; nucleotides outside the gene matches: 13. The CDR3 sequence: CASSRFAGQGARYYGYTF. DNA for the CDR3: TGTGCCAGCAGCCGCTTTGCGGGACAGGGGGCGCGGTACTATGGCTACACCTTC.

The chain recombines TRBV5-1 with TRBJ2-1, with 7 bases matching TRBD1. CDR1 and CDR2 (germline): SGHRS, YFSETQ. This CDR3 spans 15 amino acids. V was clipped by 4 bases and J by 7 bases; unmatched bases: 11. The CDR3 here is CASSPSQGRRNEQFF. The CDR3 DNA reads TGCGCCAGCAGCCCATCACAGGGGAGACGGAATGAGCAGTTCTTC.

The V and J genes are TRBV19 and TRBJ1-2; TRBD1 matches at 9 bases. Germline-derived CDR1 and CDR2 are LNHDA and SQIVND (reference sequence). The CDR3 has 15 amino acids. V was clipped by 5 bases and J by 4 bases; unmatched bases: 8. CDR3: CASSPRQGVSYGYTF. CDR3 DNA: TGTGCCAGTAGTCCCAGACAGGGGGTCTCCTATGGCTACACCTTC.